The sequence of this T cell receptor beta chain was determined in a study of blood T cell repertoires in COVID-19. The length of the CDR3 is 13 residues. Germline CDR1 and CDR2: SGHTA and FQGTGA. Trimming took 5 bases from V and 1 from J, leaving 8 bases between them. Profiled with immunoSEQ multiplex PCR; TCRdb holds only in-frame clones, not every one. Among approximately 180,000 clones listed, 87% were seen once. V is TRBV7-3 and J is TRBJ1-1; D may be TRBD1 (5 bases). Sequencing used peripheral blood. This TCR was recovered from a woman between 65 and 79 years old with COVID-19, enrolled during active disease. The CDR3 here is CASSPQENTEAFF. In nucleotides, the CDR3 is TGTGCCAGCAGCCCACAGGAGAACACTGAAGCTTTCTTT.